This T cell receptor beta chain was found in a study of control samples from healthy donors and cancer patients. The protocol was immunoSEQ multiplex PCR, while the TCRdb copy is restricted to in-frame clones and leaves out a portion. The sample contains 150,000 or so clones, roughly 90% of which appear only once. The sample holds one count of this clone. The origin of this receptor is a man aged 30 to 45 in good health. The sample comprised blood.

CDR3 region: CATSDSRNEQYF. In DNA, the CDR3 is TGTGCCACCAGTGACAGTAGAAACGAGCAGTACTTC. The J gene is TRBJ2-7, the V gene TRBV24-1; D is unclear. Trimming removed 4 bases at V and 5 bases at J, with 8 bases between. This CDR3 contains 12 residues. Germline V gene data show CDR1 as KGHDR and CDR2 as SFDVKD.